Presented here are 22 T cell receptor beta chains from one specimen sequenced in a study of shared clonotypes between healthy human individuals. Only in-frame clones appear in the TCRdb table, and some are missing; sequencing was by immunoSEQ multiplex PCR. The table records more than 600,000 clones, under 95% of them present only once. The naive CD8 fraction comprised CD45RO-negative cells positively selected for CCR7 and excluded terminally differentiated effector memory CD45RA+ cells. What was sequenced was naive CD8+ T cells sorted from blood. The origin of the receptors is a man under 40 in good health.

This rearrangement joins TRBV27 to TRBJ2-1; 7 nucleotides align to TRBD2. CDR1 is MNHEY, CDR2 SMNVEV, per germline (reference sequence). J gave up 0 bases and V 3 bases, and 5 bases lay outside the gene matches. The CDR3 contains 16 residues. Written as DNA, the CDR3 is TGTGCCAGCAGTTTCAGCGGGGCAAGCTCCTACAATGAGCAGTTCTTC. Amino acid sequence: CASSFSGASSYNEQFF.

Points on this clone: A junction end diverges from the germline sequence, so it may reflect a read error. The V and J genes are TRBV19 and TRBJ2-7, with no clear D. Looked up from germline, CDR1 is LNHDA and CDR2 is SQIVND (reference sequence). The CDR3 has 14 amino acids. The CDR3 here is CASSLDQSSYEQYF. The CDR3 DNA reads TGTGCCAGTAGTCTAGACCAGAGCTCCTACGAGCAGTACTTC. The full variable domain, with the rest looked up from reference TRBV19 and TRBJ2-7, is DGGITQSPKYLFRKEGQNVTLSCEQNLNHDAMYWYRQDPGQGLRLIYYSQIVNDFQKGDIAEGYSVSREKKESFPLTVTSAQKNPTAFYLCASSLDQSSYEQYFGPGTRLTVT.

The chain recombines TRBV4-1 with TRBJ2-1, with TRBD2 identical over 10 bases. The V gene end was trimmed by 1 base and the J gene end by 4 bases; junction bases not matched to a gene: 4. The CDR3 has 16 residues. Germline CDR1 reads MGHRA; CDR2 reads YSYEKL. For the CDR3, the DNA is TGCGCCAGCAGCCAAGTTGGGACTAGCGATTACAATGAGCAGTTCTTC. Amino acid sequence: CASSQVGTSDYNEQFF.

The chain joins TRBV5-1 to TRBJ2-3; 8 bases match TRBD2. This CDR3 spans 18 amino acids. Per germline, CDR1 SGHRS and CDR2 YFSETQ. After removal of 1 base from V and 6 bases from J, the junction contained 16 bases not matched to a gene. DNA for the CDR3: TGCGCCAGCAGCTTGTATGGTATAGCGGGACCGGAAGGGGATACGCAGTATTTT. It specifies CASSLYGIAGPEGDTQYF.

The chain recombines TRBV6-5 with TRBJ1-5; no reliable D call. Germline CDR1 MNHEY, CDR2 SVGAGI. This CDR3 spans 14 amino acids. Trimming removed 0 bases from V and 9 bases from J, with 12 bases in between. The CDR3 nucleotides read TGTGCCAGCAGTTACTCGCCGGAAGTCTTGCCCCAGCATTTT. This codes for CASSYSPEVLPQHF.

This chain uses TRBV11-2 with TRBJ2-7; D is possibly TRBD1 (5 bases). This CDR3 spans 14 amino acids. V lost 2 bases and J lost 5, with 13 bases in between. Germline loops: CDR1 SGHAT, CDR2 FQNNGV. The CDR3 loop is CASSLSGRVDEQYF. The CDR3 DNA reads TGTGCCAGCAGCTTATCCGGCAGGGTCGACGAGCAGTACTTC.

This clone was seen once. The chain uses TRBV10-2 and TRBJ2-7; perhaps TRBD2 as D (6 bases). V lost 6 bases to trimming and J lost 0 bases, with 12 bases between them. There are 14 residues in the CDR3. Germline V CDR1 and CDR2: WSHSY, SAAADI. The CDR3 spells CASSLGTHSYEQYF. In nucleotides, the CDR3 is TGCGCCAGCAGCCTCGGGACTCACTCCTACGAGCAGTACTTC.

The rearrangement uses TRBV7-8 and TRBJ2-1; TRBD2 matches 8 bases. J lost 8 bases, V lost 8 bases, and 17 bases had no gene match. Germline-derived CDR1 and CDR2 are SGHVS and FQNEAQ. The CDR3 length is 16 residues. The CDR3 reads CASRRLGLEPLDEQFF. CDR3 coding DNA: TGTGCCAGCCGCCGATTGGGACTAGAACCCCTCGATGAGCAGTTCTTC.

This chain connects TRBV7-9 to TRBJ2-1; no clear D gene. Per the germline V gene, CDR1 is SEHNR and CDR2 is FQNEAQ (reference sequence). V gave up 5 bases and J gave up 5 bases, with 7 bases separating them. The CDR3 contains 12 residues. CDR3 nucleotides: TGTGCCAGCAGCCAAATTGACAATGAGCAGTTCTTC. This codes for CASSQIDNEQFF.

The chain uses TRBV4-3 and TRBJ2-5; 12 bases match TRBD2. V shed 0 bases, J shed 4 bases, and the junction held 6 bases outside the gene matches. CDR1 is LGHNA, CDR2 YSLEER, per germline. The CDR3 consists of 17 residues. CDR3 loop: CASSQDRTSGIGETQYF. DNA for the CDR3: TGCGCCAGCAGCCAAGACCGGACTAGCGGGATTGGAGAGACCCAGTACTTC.

This sequence joins TRBV30 and TRBJ1-1; 7 nucleotides match TRBD1. Losses at the gene ends were 5 bases for V and 4 bases for J; bases not matched to a gene: 4. The CDR3 has 12 residues. The V gene's germline CDR1 is GTSNPN and CDR2 SVGIG (reference sequence). CDR3 amino acids: CAWEGAATEAFF. The CDR3 DNA reads as TGTGCCTGGGAGGGGGCTGCCACTGAAGCTTTCTTT.

This clone was recorded once. The V call is TRBV7-9, the J call TRBJ2-7; D is uncertain. The CDR3 sequence is 17 residues long. V shed 4 bases and J shed 3 bases, with 22 bases lying between them. Germline V gene lookup returns CDR1 SEHNR and CDR2 FQNEAQ (reference sequence). The CDR3: CASSSQTRIGPVYEQYF. The CDR3 bases are TGTGCCAGCAGCTCCCAGACAAGAATTGGCCCTGTCTACGAGCAGTACTTC.

V usage is TRBV11-2 and J usage is TRBJ2-1; D gene ambiguous. Trimming stripped 4 bases from V and 7 bases from J, with 5 bases between. Per germline, CDR1 SGHAT and CDR2 FQNNGV. The CDR3 covers 11 residues. CDR3 DNA sequence: TGTGCCAGCAGCTCCTCAAATGAGCAGTTCTTC. Encoded protein: CASSSSNEQFF.

The gene calls are TRBV6-5 and TRBJ2-7, with 9 bases matching TRBD2. CDR1 is MNHEY and CDR2 is SVGAGI in the germline V gene. V was clipped by 0 bases and J by 3 bases; unmatched bases: 3. This CDR3 is built from 15 residues. The CDR3 loop reads CASSYSLAGIYEQYF. CDR3 sequence (DNA): TGTGCCAGCAGTTACTCCCTAGCGGGGATCTACGAGCAGTACTTC.

Details on this clone: At the DNA level, this CDR3 is encoded by other sequences in the same sample as well. The chain has TRBV28 and TRBJ1-1; the D is unclear. The ends were cut back, 5 bases at V and 5 bases at J, with 6 bases in the middle. The CDR3 is made up of 11 amino acids. Germline CDR1 is MDHEN and CDR2 is SYDVKM. This CDR3 reads CASSLGTEAFF. The DNA of the CDR3 is TGTGCCAGCAGTCTGGGGACTGAAGCTTTCTTT.

The chain carries TRBV6-5 and TRBJ2-3; D gene unclear. The CDR3 loop spans 15 amino acids. Germline values: CDR1 MNHEY, CDR2 SVGAGI. Trimming shortened V by 6 bases and J by 3 bases, and 16 bases separated the two germline ends. The CDR3 reads CASSQLSGYTDTQYF. The CDR3 DNA is TGTGCCAGCAGCCAACTATCTGGGTATACAGATACGCAGTATTTT.

This rearrangement joins TRBV9 to TRBJ2-3; D not resolved. Germline loops: CDR1 SGDLS, CDR2 YYNGEE. Trimming stripped 2 bases from V and 0 bases from J, with 13 bases between. There are 16 residues in the CDR3. The chain's CDR3 is CASSVEELGSTDTQYF. In DNA, the CDR3 is TGTGCCAGCAGCGTGGAAGAACTGGGAAGCACAGATACGCAGTATTTT.

The genes are TRBV29-1 and TRBJ2-7; D tentatively reads TRBD1 or TRBD2 (5 bases each). This CDR3 has 14 residues. The V gene lost 3 bases and the J gene lost 2 bases, with 14 bases spanning the gap. The germline V gene has CDR1 SQVTM and CDR2 ANQGSEA. The CDR3 bases are TGCAGCGTTGACGAGGGGATGGGGACCTACGAGCAGTACTTC. Its protein is CSVDEGMGTYEQYF.

This chain uses TRBV11-2 with TRBJ2-7; 12 positions agree with TRBD2. With V trimmed by 3 bases and J by 1 base, 4 bases remained unmatched. The CDR3 covers 16 residues. Germline V lookup: CDR1 SGHAT, CDR2 FQNNGV. The CDR3 coding sequence is TGTGCCAGCAGCTTCGAACTAGCGGGAGGTTCCTACGAGCAGTACTTC. This translates into CASSFELAGGSYEQYF. The variable domain in full, completed from reference TRBV11-2 and TRBJ2-7, reads EAGVAQSPRYKIIEKRQSVAFWCNPISGHATLYWYQQILGQGPKLLIQFQNNGVVDDSQLPKDRFSAERLKGVDSTLKIQPAKLEDSAVYLCASSFELAGGSYEQYFGPGTRLTVT.

This chain joins TRBV4-1 and TRBJ1-1; D call uncertain. V was pared by 6 bases and J by 7 bases, with 9 bases between. This CDR3 is built from 11 residues. CDR1 is MGHRA and CDR2 is YSYEKL in the germline V gene. The CDR3, as DNA: TGCGCCAGCAGTGGAGGCCTTGAAGCTTTCTTT. Translating it yields CASSGGLEAFF.

The J gene is TRBJ2-7, the V gene TRBV6-1; 7 bases agree with TRBD2. The CDR3 consists of 14 residues. From germline, CDR1 is MNHNS and CDR2 SASEGT. V was clipped by 1 base and J by 3 bases; unmatched bases: 3. The CDR3 nucleotides are TGTGCCAGCAGTGAAGGGAGCGGGATCTACGAGCAGTACTTC. Protein: CASSEGSGIYEQYF.

The CDR3 DNA reads as TGCAGCGTTGAAACGGTCCCGGGACTAGCGGGTGATACCTACGAGCAGTACTTC. This encodes CSVETVPGLAGDTYEQYF. The chain joins TRBV29-1 to TRBJ2-7; TRBD2 agrees at 12 bases. CDR3 length equals 18 residues. CDR1 SQVTM and CDR2 ANQGSEA come from the germline V gene. V gave up 2 bases and J gave up 2 bases; unmatched junction bases: 13.